This T cell receptor beta chain came from a study of blood T cell repertoires in COVID-19. In the study overall: T cells, B-cell-depleted T cells, or PBMCs provided the cDNA or gDNA that served as material.

Germline V gene sequence: CDR1 SGHDT, CDR2 YYEEEE. The CDR3 covers 13 residues. V lost 4 bases and J lost 5, with 12 bases in between. The repertoire was sequenced with immunoSEQ multiplex PCR; TCRdb's copy has only in-frame clones and lacks some. Here the sample spans over 85,000 clones, around 84% being singletons. The chain employs TRBV5-6 and TRBJ1-2; TRBD1 is a possible D gene (5 bases). The clonotype originates from a man aged 35-49 years with acute or convalescent COVID-19. Sequencing input: peripheral blood. The DNA of the CDR3 is TGTGCCAGCAGCGTCGGGGGGGAGTATGGCTACACCTTC. It is translated as CASSVGGEYGYTF.